These T cell receptor beta chains were read from a single sample in a study of T-cell reconstitution after alpha-beta-depleted transplantation in children. TCRdb used MiXCR to reprocess the PCR reads, holding one entry per CDR3 protein. The sample has hundreds of thousands of distinct CDR3 sequences; roughly 15% are singletons. Sequenced material: PBMCs from the stem cell graft donor, taken from the stem cell graft. These receptors were collected from a human donor who donated a stem cell graft to a child with acute myeloid leukemia. The CDR3 runs from the conserved cysteine through the conserved F or W. Each record gives: D gene, V gene, clone size, J gene, CDR3 protein, CDR3 DNA. A D gene is named only where the DNA matches it firmly. Size tells how often a clone was seen (once, few, many) or the class of an expanded clone, and some rows leave it out.

>NA|TRBV20-1|NA|TRBJ1-5
CSARIRGGNAQPQHF
TGCAGTGCTAGAATTCGGGGAGGGAATGCTCAGCCCCAGCATTTT
>NA|TRBV24-1|NA|TRBJ1-1
CATQEGTEAFF
TGTGCCACCCAGGAAGGAACTGAAGCTTTCTTT
>NA|TRBV12-3/TRBV12-4|few|TRBJ1-6
CASRPEGVQYNSPLHF
TGTGCCAGCAGACCCGAAGGAGTACAGTATAATTCACCCCTCCACTTT
>NA|TRBV7-2|NA|TRBJ1-4
CASSFGRSGEKLFF
TGTGCCAGCAGCTTCGGCAGAAGTGGTGAAAAACTGTTTTTT
>NA|TRBV10-3|few|TRBJ2-5
CAISPREGQMGETQYF
TGTGCCATCAGTCCCCGGGAGGGACAGATGGGAGAGACCCAGTACTTC
>TRBD1|TRBV12-3/TRBV12-4|many|TRBJ1-6
CATQTGGSPLHF
TGTGCCACTCAAACAGGGGGCTCACCCCTCCACTTT
>TRBD2|TRBV7-2|NA|TRBJ2-7
CASTMGRAAYEQYF
TGTGCCAGCACCATGGGGAGGGCCGCCTACGAGCAGTACTTC
>TRBD1|TRBV7-2|NA|TRBJ1-2
CASSGIRQGVYGYTF
TGTGCCAGCAGCGGAATACGACAGGGGGTTTATGGCTACACCTTC
>NA|TRBV13|NA|TRBJ1-1
CASSGRRTHGAFF
TGTGCCAGCAGCGGGCGGCGTACCCATGGAGCTTTCTTT
>NA|TRBV21-1|few|TRBJ1-2
CASSNGGTGDGYTF
TGTGCCAGCAGCAATGGAGGAACAGGGGATGGCTACACCTTC
>NA|TRBV24-1|NA|TRBJ2-3
CATGNPSTDTQYF
TGTGCCACCGGCAACCCTAGCACAGATACGCAGTATTTT